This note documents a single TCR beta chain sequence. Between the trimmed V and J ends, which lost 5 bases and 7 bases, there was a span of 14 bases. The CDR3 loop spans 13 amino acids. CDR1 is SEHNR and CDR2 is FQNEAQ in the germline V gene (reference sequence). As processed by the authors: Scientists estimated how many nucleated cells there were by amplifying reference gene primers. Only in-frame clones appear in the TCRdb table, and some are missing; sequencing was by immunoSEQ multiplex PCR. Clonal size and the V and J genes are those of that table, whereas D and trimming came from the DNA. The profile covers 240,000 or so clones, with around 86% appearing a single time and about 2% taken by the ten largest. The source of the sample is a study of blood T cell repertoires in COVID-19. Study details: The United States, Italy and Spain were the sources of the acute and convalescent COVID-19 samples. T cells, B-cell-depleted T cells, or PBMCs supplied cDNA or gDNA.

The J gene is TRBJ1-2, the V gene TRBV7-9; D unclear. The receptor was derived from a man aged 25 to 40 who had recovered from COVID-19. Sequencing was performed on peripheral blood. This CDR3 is CASSELPDGGYTF. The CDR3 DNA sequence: TGTGCCAGCAGCGAACTTCCCGATGGTGGCTACACCTTC.